This entry features one TCR beta chain sequence. Its recognized antigen is unknown. There are no base qualities to consult, and no much larger clone falls within one base. The data derive from a study of OX40 agonist ivuxolimab in advanced cancers. Looking at the study overall: Ivuxolimab was an agonistic, fully human IgG2 monoclonal antibody directed against OX40 (CD134), a costimulatory receptor. Intravenous ivuxolimab was administered to patients every 2 weeks at six dose levels: 0.01, 0.1, 0.3, 1.5, 3 and 10 mg/kg. Of the roughly 52 dose-escalation patients, hepatocellular carcinoma was present in about 20, melanoma in some 15, renal cell carcinoma in 9 and head and neck cancer in 9. In the dose-escalation cohort, more than 75% of patients were male, and the mean age was approximately 60 years, with a range of roughly 20 to 80. Patients were allowed to have had prior anti-PD-1, anti-PD-L1 or anti-CTLA-4 therapy, and around two fifths of the dose-escalation patients had been treated with checkpoint inhibitors. Partial responses occurred in three dose-escalation patients: two with cutaneous melanoma and one with hepatocellular carcinoma. Peripheral TCRbeta sequencing aimed to test whether ivuxolimab altered TCR sequence diversity and caused clonal T-cell expansion. The paper describes the monotherapy dose-escalation part (N of about 57 patients) of the phase I trial of ivuxolimab.

The trial excluded patients who had a history of autoimmune disease or were on systemic immunosuppression. Peripheral blood for TCR sequencing was drawn from every dose cohort at baseline, at cycle 4 day 1 and at cycle 7 day 1. The samples were taken from a phase I, first-in-human, multicenter, open-label dose-escalation trial of ivuxolimab. Adults with locally advanced or metastatic melanoma, renal cell, hepatocellular, or head and neck squamous cell carcinoma were enrolled in the trial. Before TCR sequencing, CD4+ T cells and CD8+ T cells from peripheral blood were sorted into separate populations. Points the paper makes about the study in general: After ivuxolimab, CD8+ T cells had more expanded clones than CD4+ T cells on average. The antigen specificity of the peripheral T cells that underwent clonal expansion was not determined. Low levels of normalized T-cell clonal expansion were also shown by some nonresponding patients. Clonal expansion of both CD4+ and CD8+ blood T cells was observed from baseline to week 6 at doses 0.1 to 3.0 mg/kg. In partial responders in the 0.1-3.0 mg/kg groups, normalized peripheral clonal expansion was found to be among the lowest, especially among CD8+ T cells.

V is cut back by 5 bases and J by 5 bases, with 6 bases in the junction unmatched. CDR1 SGHTA and CDR2 FQGTGA were looked up in the germline V gene. Reading from cysteine to phenylalanine, the CDR3 counts 13 amino acids. Of all the DNA, just the CDR3 is kept, 39 bases in frame from base 1. To sequence the TCRbeta CDR3 region, genomic DNA was isolated from the sorted cells. The immunoSEQ Assay was used to sequence the TCRbeta CDR3 regions. The table comes from immuneACCESS by way of TCRdb, which keeps in-frame sequences with V and J called. Part of the clones is missing from these tables; in studies checked, under half for an unresolved V gene and the rest for unknown reasons. Across this sample there are some 15,000 clones, with 70% to 80% seen only once. The top ten constitute roughly 31% of the sample.

The sequences come from CD4+ or CD8+ T cells sorted from blood, collected in a trial of the OX40 agonist ivuxolimab. This sequence was found in an adult with an advanced solid tumor such as melanoma, head and neck, liver or kidney cancer. In this chain, TRBV7-3 is recombined with TRBJ2-7, and TRBD1 matches 7 of the central bases. The DNA sequence is TGTGCCAGCAGCCCCAGAGACAGGGACGAGCAGTACTTC. This yields the protein CASSPRDRDEQYF.